This TCR beta chain was sequenced for a study of regulatory T cells in long-lasting Graves disease. The time point is: persistent/refractory GD, antithyroid drugs over 5 years with positive TRAb. Generation of the TCR library employed RNA extracted from PBMCs. This clonotype has more than one count but fewer than ten. Combining iRepertoire HTBI primers with Arm-PCR of CDR3 regions, the authors built TCR beta libraries. One entry per CDR3 protein, called by TCRdb with MiXCR from the multiplex PCR reads. The sample lists over 350,000 distinct CDR3 sequences, about 20% occurring once. This CDR3 region has 15 residues. Germline loops: CDR1 SGDLS, CDR2 YYNGEE. V trimming: 2 bases; J trimming: 6 bases; junction bases outside the gene matches: 9.

The material sequenced was peripheral blood mononuclear cells (PBMCs), taken when the disease was refractory, from a patient treated with antithyroid drugs. This rearrangement joins TRBV9 to TRBJ2-7; the match to TRBD1 covers 9 bases. The source of this sequence is a female donor with Graves disease. CDR3 in DNA: TGTGCCAGCAGCGTCGCCGGGACAGGGCTCACCGAGCAGTACTTC. Translating gives CASSVAGTGLTEQYF.